The 25 T cell receptor beta chains presented below share a single source sample, sequenced in a study of blood T cell repertoires in COVID-19. Measured with immunoSEQ multiplex PCR; TCRdb has only the in-frame clones, and not every one. The table records 300,000 to 350,000 clones, about 86% of them present only once. Specimen: PBMCs or T cells enriched from blood (not recorded which). The receptors were sampled from a woman aged 40 to 55 with acute COVID-19.

A single count supports this clone. In DNA form, the CDR3 reads TGTGCCAGCCGACAGGGGATGAACACTGAAGCTTTCTTT. Translating gives CASRQGMNTEAFF. The chain has TRBV27 and TRBJ1-1; 8 nucleotides agree with TRBD1. The CDR3 covers 13 residues. Germline V lookup: CDR1 MNHEY, CDR2 SMNVEV (reference sequence). The junction had 2 bases not matched to a gene; V was cut back by 8 bases and J by 0 bases.

This chain connects TRBV5-4 to TRBJ2-5, with unresolved D. The CDR3 loop spans 12 amino acids. The germline CDR1 and CDR2 sequences are SGHNT and YYREEE (reference sequence). Trimming stripped 0 bases from V and 13 bases from J, with 13 bases between. The CDR3 DNA reads TGTGCCAGCAGCTTGGACAGCTGCCGTTTGTACTTC. It is translated as CASSLDSCRLYF. Supplemented by reference TRBV5-4 and TRBJ2-5, the full variable domain reads ETGVTQSPTHLIKTRGQQVTLRCSSQSGHNTVSWYQQALGQGPQFIFQYYREEENGRGNFPPRFSGLQFPNYSSELNVNALELDDSALYLCASSLDSCRLYFGPGTRLLVL.

The CDR3 here is CASSTYRENTEAFF. The CDR3, as DNA: TGTGCCAGCAGTACCTACAGGGAGAACACTGAAGCTTTCTTT. This sequence joins TRBV27 and TRBJ1-1; D perhaps matches TRBD1 (6 bases). The germline V gene has CDR1 MNHEY and CDR2 SMNVEV (reference sequence). This CDR3 region has 14 residues. Trimming shortened V by 5 bases and J by 1 base, and 11 bases separated the two germline ends.

The chain employs TRBV15 and TRBJ1-3; D is ambiguous. The CDR3 consists of 16 residues. V lost 0 bases to trimming and J lost 0 bases, with 9 bases between them. CDR1 LNHNV and CDR2 YYDKDF come from the germline V gene (reference sequence). CDR3 nucleotide sequence: TGTGCCACCAGCAGAGAGGCCACCAGCTCTGGAAACACCATATATTTT. The encoded protein is CATSREATSSGNTIYF.

The J gene is TRBJ2-3, the V gene TRBV7-2; D unclear. The CDR3 length is 12 residues. V was clipped by 5 bases and J by 4 bases, with 7 bases between them. Looked up from germline, CDR1 is SGHTA and CDR2 is FQGNSA. The DNA of the CDR3 is TGTGCCAGCAGCCACGGAGCAGATACGCAGTATTTT. Translating gives CASSHGADTQYF. The variable domain in full, completed from reference TRBV7-2 and TRBJ2-3, reads GAGVSQSPSNKVTEKGKDVELRCDPISGHTALYWYRQSLGQGLEFLIYFQGNSAPDKSGLPSDRFSAERTGGSVSTLTIQRTQQEDSAVYLCASSHGADTQYFGPGTRLTVL.

This sequence joins TRBV12-3 or TRBV12-4 and TRBJ2-3, with D perhaps matching TRBD2 (5 bases). The CDR3 totals 12 residues. Trimming removed 6 bases from V and 4 bases from J, with 8 bases in between. Here the CDR3 DNA reads TGTGCCAGCAGCGGAGGAGCAGATACGCAGTATTTT. It translates to CASSGGADTQYF.

The chain combines TRBV19 with TRBJ2-7; TRBD2 matches 13 bases. The junction had 13 bases not matched to a gene; V was cut back by 5 bases and J by 9 bases. The CDR3 runs to 16 residues. Germline CDR1 and CDR2: LNHDA and SQIVND (reference sequence). The CDR3 DNA is TGTGCCAGTAGTGGGGGCTGGACTAGCGGGAGCTTCGTGCAGTACTTC. It encodes CASSGGWTSGSFVQYF.

V usage is TRBV9 and J usage is TRBJ2-1; 8 bases are a match to TRBD2. Germline CDR1 and CDR2: SGDLS and YYNGEE. The V gene end was trimmed by 0 bases and the J gene end by 2 bases; junction bases not matched to a gene: 4. This CDR3 spans 16 amino acids. Here the CDR3 reads CASSVDRRGAYNEQFF. The DNA of the CDR3 is TGTGCCAGCAGCGTAGATAGGCGGGGGGCCTACAATGAGCAGTTCTTC.

The gene calls are TRBV18 and TRBJ2-7; TRBD2 aligns across 7 bases. Germline trimming cut 4 bases from V and 5 bases from J; bases unmatched to any gene: 2. CDR3 size: 12 residues. Germline lookup yields CDR1 KGHSH and CDR2 LQKENI. CDR3 sequence (DNA): TGTGCCAGCTCACTTGCGGGGGACGAGCAGTACTTC. Its protein product is CASSLAGDEQYF.

This clone has only one observation. The genes are TRBV10-3 and TRBJ1-4, with D perhaps TRBD1 (6 bases). CDR3 length: 14 residues. In germline, CDR1 is ENHRY, CDR2 SYGVKD. V lost 3 bases, J lost 3 bases, and 8 bases lay in between. CDR3: CAISETGSNEKLFF. CDR3 sequence (DNA): TGTGCCATCAGTGAAACAGGGTCTAATGAAAAACTGTTTTTT.

This clone was counted a single time. The chain is built from TRBV9 and TRBJ1-2; no clear D. The CDR3 extends over 12 amino acids. Trimming stripped 3 bases from V and 4 bases from J, with 7 bases between. The germline V gene encodes CDR1 SGDLS and CDR2 YYNGEE. CDR3 sequence reads: CASSAVTYGYTF. CDR3 DNA sequence: TGTGCCAGCAGCGCAGTTACCTATGGCTACACCTTC.

This clone has a single count. The J gene is TRBJ2-5, the V gene TRBV19, with 10 bases fitting TRBD1. The CDR3 totals 13 residues. V dropped 9 bases and J dropped 5; count of bases not matched to a gene: 6. Germline-derived CDR1 and CDR2 are LNHDA and SQIVND (reference sequence). CDR3 nucleotides: TGTGCCAGCAGACAGGGGGCCGGTGAGACCCAGTACTTC. Translated, it gives CASRQGAGETQYF.

The V call is TRBV5-4, the J call TRBJ1-1; no definite D call. Germline CDR1 is SGHNT and CDR2 is YYREEE (reference sequence). The CDR3 has 13 amino acids. V was cut by 0 bases and J by 5 bases, with 8 bases left in between. The CDR3 nucleotides read TGTGCCAGCAGCTTGGACAGCAAGACTGAAGCTTTCTTT. It codes for CASSLDSKTEAFF.

The CDR3 reads CASSFYSPPGNTIYF. In DNA, the CDR3 is TGTGCCAGCAGTTTCTACTCCCCGCCGGGAAACACCATATATTTT. V usage is TRBV6-5 and J usage is TRBJ1-3; D is unresolved. The CDR3 is 15 amino acids. Trimming cost V 4 bases and J 4 bases, with 14 bases left between them. CDR1 and CDR2 (germline): MNHEY, SVGAGI.

The chain joins TRBV18 to TRBJ2-7, with 11 bases that match TRBD1. Germline V gene sequence: CDR1 KGHSH, CDR2 LQKENI. Trimming cost V 1 base and J 5 bases; bases outside gene matches: 4. The CDR3 has 15 amino acids. CDR3 loop: CASSPLGQGAHEQYF. The CDR3, as DNA: TGTGCCAGCTCACCACTCGGACAGGGGGCACACGAGCAGTACTTC.

V is TRBV15 and J is TRBJ2-1; the D gene is possibly TRBD2 (6 bases). Trimming cost V 1 base and J 4 bases, with 14 bases left between them. The CDR3 consists of 16 residues. Germline V gives CDR1 LNHNV, CDR2 YYDKDF (reference sequence). The chain's CDR3 is CATSRARTTNYNEQFF. CDR3 DNA: TGTGCCACCAGCAGAGCTAGGACTACCAATTACAATGAGCAGTTCTTC.

The chain employs TRBV11-2 and TRBJ2-3; 9 nucleotides agree with TRBD2. The J segment lost 5 bases and the V segment lost 3 bases, leaving 6 bases of the junction unmatched. Germline loops: CDR1 SGHAT, CDR2 FQNNGV. The CDR3 contains 15 residues. CDR3: CASSFSGGLVDTQYF. DNA for the CDR3: TGTGCCAGCAGCTTTAGCGGGGGTTTAGTAGATACGCAGTATTTT.

The chain has TRBV5-8 and TRBJ1-1, with no clear D. V lost 4 bases and J 6 bases, leaving 16 bases between the germline ends. The CDR3 spans 14 residues. Germline V gives CDR1 SGHTS, CDR2 YDEGEE. DNA of the CDR3: TGTGCCAGCAGCCCGAATGCGGGGTACGCTGAAGCTTTCTTT. Its translation is CASSPNAGYAEAFF.

The chain recombines TRBV20-1 with TRBJ1-2; D gene unclear. Germline V CDR1 and CDR2: DFQATT, SNEGSKA (reference sequence). The germline V and J ends were trimmed by 3 bases and 4 bases, with 9 bases remaining between them. This CDR3 is built from 12 residues. The CDR3 loop is CSASTDFYGYTF. The DNA of the CDR3 is TGCAGTGCTAGTACAGATTTCTATGGCTACACCTTC.

This sequence joins TRBV7-2 and TRBJ2-3; D perhaps matches TRBD2 (7 bases). The length of the CDR3 is 19 residues. The V gene's germline CDR1 is SGHTA and CDR2 FQGNSA. V was pared by 5 bases and J by 4 bases, with 28 bases between. The CDR3 protein is CASSLIAWGGQGQADTQYF. For the CDR3, the DNA is TGTGCCAGCAGCCTTATCGCCTGGGGGGGCCAGGGTCAAGCAGATACGCAGTATTTT.

V gene TRBV7-2 combines with J gene TRBJ1-5; TRBD1 matches at 9 bases. The CDR3 extends over 15 amino acids. Unmatched junction bases numbered 6, after V lost 5 bases and J lost 4 bases. Germline V gene data show CDR1 as SGHTA and CDR2 as FQGNSA. CDR3 in amino acids: CASSRDREKNQPQHF. CDR3 nucleotide sequence: TGTGCCAGCAGCCGGGACAGGGAGAAGAATCAGCCCCAGCATTTT. Drawing the rest from reference TRBV7-2 and TRBJ1-5, the complete variable domain is GAGVSQSPSNKVTEKGKDVELRCDPISGHTALYWYRQSLGQGLEFLIYFQGNSAPDKSGLPSDRFSAERTGGSVSTLTIQRTQQEDSAVYLCASSRDREKNQPQHFGDGTRLSIL.

This clone was counted a few times. V gene TRBV3-1 (or the pseudogene TRBV3-2) combines with J gene TRBJ1-2; D gene unclear. The CDR3 runs 15 residues. Trimming took off 4 bases at V and 7 bases at J, with 19 bases between the two ends. Looked up from germline, CDR1 is LGHDT and CDR2 is YNNKEL (reference sequence). CDR3 bases: TGTGCCAGCAGCCGACAAAGCAGTTCTCGCCTTGGCTACACCTTC. Translated: CASSRQSSSRLGYTF.

J is TRBJ2-3 and V is TRBV5-4; 11 bases are shared with TRBD2. The germline V gene has CDR1 SGHNT and CDR2 YYREEE (reference sequence). The CDR3 is 16 amino acids. Trimming at V came to 4 bases and at J to 0 bases, leaving 4 bases not matched to a gene. The chain's CDR3 is CASSPTSGRSTDTQYF. In DNA form, the CDR3 reads TGTGCCAGCAGCCCTACTAGCGGGAGAAGCACAGATACGCAGTATTTT.

This clone came up once. The chain employs TRBV12-3 or TRBV12-4 and TRBJ2-5; perhaps TRBD1 as D (6 bases). The CDR3 sequence is 13 residues long. Trimming pared 3 bases from V and 5 bases from J, leaving 10 bases between. Here the CDR3 reads CASSFGGLETQYF. The CDR3, as DNA: TGTGCCAGCAGTTTTGGGGGCCTGGAGACCCAGTACTTC.

The rearrangement links TRBV6-5 to TRBJ1-5, with TRBD1 matching 7 bases. The trim removed 6 bases at V and 4 bases at J, leaving 9 bases unmatched. Germline lookup yields CDR1 MNHEY and CDR2 SVGAGI. The CDR3 has 15 residues. The CDR3 coding sequence is TGTGCCAGCAGGCCTCGGACAGGCCTAAATCAGCCCCAGCATTTT. Translation gives CASRPRTGLNQPQHF.